Below are 17 T cell receptor beta chains sequenced from a single sample in a study of blood T cell repertoires in COVID-19. The assay was immunoSEQ multiplex PCR, and TCRdb's table has in-frame clones only and misses some. The repertoire has 55,000 to 65,000 clones, approximately 90% of them found once; the top ten carry 7% to 10%. The specimen sequenced was peripheral blood. The receptors were sampled from an elderly woman with active COVID-19.

J is TRBJ1-6 and V is TRBV5-1, with a tentative D call TRBD1 (6 bases). Per germline, CDR1 SGHRS and CDR2 YFSETQ. The CDR3 contains 16 residues. With 0 bases removed from V and 7 bases from J, the gap between germline ends came to 14 bases. This CDR3 is CASSLEGTNPNSPLHF. The CDR3, as DNA: TGCGCCAGCAGCTTGGAGGGGACAAACCCCAATTCACCCCTCCACTTT.

The V call is TRBV21-1, the J call TRBJ2-2; the DNA was not used to check the table's D call, TRBD1. TRBV21-1 is flagged as a pseudogene. This CDR3 has 15 residues. CDR3 residues: CASSIRDMNTGELFF. CDR3 DNA: TGTGCCAGCAGCATTCGGGACATGAACACCGGGGAGCTGTTTTTT.

V is TRBV5-1 and J is TRBJ1-1; D is unresolved. This CDR3 region has 13 residues. Germline CDR1 SGHRS, CDR2 YFSETQ. The V gene lost 4 bases and the J gene lost 5 bases, with 12 bases spanning the gap. The CDR3 bases are TGCGCCAGCAGCACGTCCCCGGGGACTGAAGCTTTCTTT. It is translated as CASSTSPGTEAFF.

The chain couples TRBV3-1 (or the pseudogene TRBV3-2) to TRBJ2-5, with unresolved D. Germline CDR1 reads LGHDT; CDR2 reads YNNKEL (reference sequence). V gave up 1 base and J gave up 4 bases, with 4 bases separating them. The CDR3 is made up of 12 amino acids. The CDR3 coding sequence is TGTGCCAGCAGCCAAGTAGTAGAGACCCAGTACTTC. The encoded protein is CASSQVVETQYF.

The V and J genes are TRBV7-9 and TRBJ1-1, with unresolved D. The CDR3 sequence is 14 residues long. Germline CDR1 and CDR2: SEHNR and FQNEAQ (reference sequence). Trimming took 2 bases from V and 1 from J, leaving 8 bases between them. The CDR3 DNA follows: TGTGCCAGCAGCTTATCCACAACGAACACTGAAGCTTTCTTT. Translating it yields CASSLSTTNTEAFF.

This chain uses TRBV4-1 with TRBJ2-3; 11 nucleotides agree with TRBD2. This CDR3 is built from 16 residues. V shed 4 bases, J shed 0 bases, and the junction held 3 bases outside the gene matches. CDR1 is MGHRA and CDR2 is YSYEKL in the germline V gene. CDR3 region: CASSPLAGASTDTQYF. DNA for the CDR3: TGCGCCAGCAGCCCACTAGCGGGGGCGAGCACAGATACGCAGTATTTT.

The chain recombines TRBV3-1 (or the pseudogene TRBV3-2) with TRBJ2-5, with D unclear. The CDR3 contains 14 residues. V dropped 0 bases and J dropped 4 bases, with 9 bases sitting between them. CDR1 LGHDT and CDR2 YNNKEL come from the germline V gene (reference sequence). This CDR3 is CASSQEPEVETQYF. DNA for the CDR3: TGTGCCAGCAGCCAAGAGCCCGAGGTAGAGACCCAGTACTTC.

Points on this clone: The same CDR3 is also encoded by other DNA sequences in this sample. The chain employs TRBV19 and TRBJ2-5; no firm D call. Germline CDR1 LNHDA, CDR2 SQIVND (reference sequence). The CDR3 has 12 amino acids. With 3 bases removed from V and 5 bases from J, the gap between germline ends came to 7 bases. The CDR3 sequence: CASSINGETQYF. DNA for the CDR3: TGTGCCAGTAGTATTAACGGGGAGACCCAGTACTTC. Combining the CDR3 with reference TRBV19 and TRBJ2-5 gives the whole variable domain DGGITQSPKYLFRKEGQNVTLSCEQNLNHDAMYWYRQDPGQGLRLIYYSQIVNDFQKGDIAEGYSVSREKKESFPLTVTSAQKNPTAFYLCASSINGETQYFGPGTRLLVL.

The chain uses TRBV7-2 and TRBJ1-5; TRBD1 matches at 8 bases. V lost 5 bases to trimming and J lost 0 bases; unmatched junction nucleotides: 12. Germline V lookup: CDR1 SGHTA, CDR2 FQGNSA. This CDR3 is built from 18 residues. The CDR3, as DNA: TGTGCCAGCAGCGGAAGGACAGGGCCCCCCAATAGCAATCAGCCCCAGCATTTT. It translates to CASSGRTGPPNSNQPQHF.

The chain has TRBV19 and TRBJ2-2; 7 nucleotides agree with TRBD1. The CDR3 contains 14 residues. Per the germline V gene, CDR1 is LNHDA and CDR2 is SQIVND (reference sequence). With 6 bases clipped from V and 4 bases from J, the junction kept 5 bases outside the gene matches. CDR3 DNA sequence: TGTGCCAGTAGGAACAGGGGTGGCACCGGGGAGCTGTTTTTT. It is translated as CASRNRGGTGELFF. Full variable domain (missing parts from reference TRBV19 and TRBJ2-2): DGGITQSPKYLFRKEGQNVTLSCEQNLNHDAMYWYRQDPGQGLRLIYYSQIVNDFQKGDIAEGYSVSREKKESFPLTVTSAQKNPTAFYLCASRNRGGTGELFFGEGSRLTVL.

J is TRBJ1-1 and V is TRBV18; TRBD1 might be the D (6 bases). From germline, CDR1 is KGHSH and CDR2 LQKENI. The V and J ends lost 1 base and 5 bases respectively, with 8 bases between them. This CDR3 is 13 amino acids long. CDR3 sequence reads: CASSPLQGTEAFF. DNA for the CDR3: TGTGCCAGCTCACCACTGCAGGGGACTGAAGCTTTCTTT.

In this sample, this clone turned up once. This rearrangement joins TRBV13 to TRBJ2-3; TRBD2 might be the D (5 bases). The germline V and J ends were trimmed by 2 bases and 0 bases, with 6 bases remaining between them. The CDR3 is 14 amino acids. The germline gives CDR1 PRHDT, CDR2 FYEKMQ (reference sequence). The CDR3 sequence is CASSLTGSTDTQYF. The CDR3 nucleotides read TGTGCCAGCAGCTTAACGGGGAGCACAGATACGCAGTATTTT.

This chain joins TRBV24-1 and TRBJ2-1, with 9 nucleotides matching TRBD1. CDR1 is KGHDR and CDR2 is SFDVKD in the germline V gene. CDR3 length: 17 amino acids. Germline trimming cut 3 bases from V and 8 bases from J; bases unmatched to any gene: 13. DNA for the CDR3: TGTGCCACCAGTGATACCAACACCGGGACAGGGAGGGATGAGCAGTTCTTC. The encoded protein is CATSDTNTGTGRDEQFF.

The chain recombines TRBV20-1 with TRBJ1-4; D gene unclear. The CDR3 loop spans 11 amino acids. The V end lost 1 base, the J end lost 11 bases, and 8 bases lay between the germline ends. In germline, CDR1 is DFQATT, CDR2 SNEGSKA (reference sequence). The CDR3 DNA follows: TGCAGTGCTAGAGTTGGAGAGAAACTGTTTTTT. Residues: CSARVGEKLFF.

The chain's CDR3 is CASALRRSSYNEQFF. The CDR3 nucleotides read TGTGCCAGCGCCCTTAGGCGGAGCTCCTACAATGAGCAGTTCTTC. The V and J genes are TRBV6-5 and TRBJ2-1; no clear D. Germline assignment: CDR1 MNHEY and CDR2 SVGAGI. Trimming took 8 bases from V and 0 from J, leaving 14 bases between them. The CDR3 consists of 15 residues.

The chain joins TRBV5-1 to TRBJ1-5, with TRBD1 identical over 7 bases. The V segment lost 6 bases and the J segment 7 bases; nucleotides outside the gene matches: 7. Germline loops: CDR1 SGHRS, CDR2 YFSETQ. This CDR3 spans 13 amino acids. CDR3: CASNPTGWQPQHF. The CDR3 nucleotides are TGCGCCAGCAACCCGACAGGGTGGCAGCCCCAGCATTTT.

The V call is TRBV5-1, the J call TRBJ2-1, with 10 bases matching TRBD2. The CDR3 consists of 14 residues. Germline assignment: CDR1 SGHRS and CDR2 YFSETQ. Trimming cost V 7 bases and J 2 bases; bases outside gene matches: 3. CDR3 sequence (DNA): TGCGCCAGCGCCAGCGGGGGGGCCTACAATGAGCAGTTCTTC. This translates into CASASGGAYNEQFF. Together with reference TRBV5-1 and TRBJ2-1, the CDR3 gives the full variable domain: KAGVTQTPRYLIKTRGQQVTLSCSPISGHRSVSWYQQTPGQGLQFLFEYFSETQRNKGNFPGRFSGRQFSNSRSEMNVSTLELGDSALYLCASASGGAYNEQFFGPGTRLTVL.